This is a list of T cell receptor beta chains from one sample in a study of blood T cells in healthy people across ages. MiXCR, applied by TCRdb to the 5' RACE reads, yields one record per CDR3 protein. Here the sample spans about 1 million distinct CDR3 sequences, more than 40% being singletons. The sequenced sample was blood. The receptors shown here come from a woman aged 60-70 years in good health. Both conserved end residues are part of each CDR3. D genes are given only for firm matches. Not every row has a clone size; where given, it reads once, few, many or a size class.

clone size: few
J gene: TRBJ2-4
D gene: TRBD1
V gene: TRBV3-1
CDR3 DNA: TGTGCCAGCGCCACACGCGGACAGGCTGAAAACATTCAGTACTTC
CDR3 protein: CASATRGQAENIQYF

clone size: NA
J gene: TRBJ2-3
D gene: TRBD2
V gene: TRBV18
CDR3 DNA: TGTGCCAGCTCGCTAGCGGGAAAGAGCACAGATACGCAGTATTTT
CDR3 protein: CASSLAGKSTDTQYF

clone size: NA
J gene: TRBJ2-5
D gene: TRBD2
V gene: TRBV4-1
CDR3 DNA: TGCGCCAGCAGCCTAAGCCGGGGGGGGGCTAAAGAGACCCAGTACTTC
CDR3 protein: CASSLSRGGAKETQYF

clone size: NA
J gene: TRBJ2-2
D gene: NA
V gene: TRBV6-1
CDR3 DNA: TGTGCCAGCAGTGAAGGTTTAGGCGGGCGCGGCACCGGGGAGCTGTTTTTT
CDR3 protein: CASSEGLGGRGTGELFF

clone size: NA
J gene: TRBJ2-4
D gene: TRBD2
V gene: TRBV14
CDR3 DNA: TGTGCCAGCTCTACGGGGGGAGTGGCCAAAAACATTCAGTACTTC
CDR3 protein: CASSTGGVAKNIQYF

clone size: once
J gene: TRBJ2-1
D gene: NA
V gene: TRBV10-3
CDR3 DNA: TGTGCCATCAGCCCCCGGGACAATGACTACAATGAGCAGTTCTTC
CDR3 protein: CAISPRDNDYNEQFF

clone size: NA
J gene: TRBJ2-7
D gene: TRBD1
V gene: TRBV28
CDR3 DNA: TGTGCCAGCAGTTTACCAAGGACAGGCAACTCCGAGCAGTACTTC
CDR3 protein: CASSLPRTGNSEQYF

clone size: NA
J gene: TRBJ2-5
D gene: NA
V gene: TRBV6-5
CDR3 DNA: TGTGCCAGCAGTTACTCGGTGGGGGCCGGAAAGGCGCCCCAGTACTTC
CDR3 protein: CASSYSVGAGKAPQYF

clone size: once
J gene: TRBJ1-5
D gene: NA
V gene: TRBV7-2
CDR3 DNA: TGTGCCAGCAGCCCCCGGAGTATTAGCAATCAGCCCCAGCATTTT
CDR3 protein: CASSPRSISNQPQHF

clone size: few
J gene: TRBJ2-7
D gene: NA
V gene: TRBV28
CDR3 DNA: TGTGCCAGCAGTTTAATGGCCTGGCGGGGCGAGCAGTACTTC
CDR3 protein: CASSLMAWRGEQYF

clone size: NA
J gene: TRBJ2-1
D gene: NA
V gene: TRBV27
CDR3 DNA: TGTGCCAGCAGTTTGGGGGGCCAAGAGACCCAGTTCTTC
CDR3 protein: CASSLGGQETQFF

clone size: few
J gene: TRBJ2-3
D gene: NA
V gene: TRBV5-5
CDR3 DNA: TGTGCCAGCAGCTTGCTCCTAGGGCTTGGAACAGATACGCAGTATTTT
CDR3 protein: CASSLLLGLGTDTQYF

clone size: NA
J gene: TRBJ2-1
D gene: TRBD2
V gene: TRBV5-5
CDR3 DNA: TGTGCCAGCAGCTTGGGACTAGCGGGAGTTCTAGATGAGCAGTTCTTC
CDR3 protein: CASSLGLAGVLDEQFF

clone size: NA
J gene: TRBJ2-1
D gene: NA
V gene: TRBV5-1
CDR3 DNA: TGCGCCAGCAGCTTATTCCTAGCGAACAATGAGCAGTTCTTC
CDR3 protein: CASSLFLANNEQFF

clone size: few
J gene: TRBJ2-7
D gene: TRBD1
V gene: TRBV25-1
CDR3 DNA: TGTGCCAGCAGTGACAGGGGGATGACCTACGAGCAGTACTTC
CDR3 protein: CASSDRGMTYEQYF

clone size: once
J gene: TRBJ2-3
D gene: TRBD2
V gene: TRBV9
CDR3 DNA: TGTGCCAGCAGCACCAAAGCGGGAGAGGGGACAGATACGCAGTATTTT
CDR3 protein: CASSTKAGEGTDTQYF

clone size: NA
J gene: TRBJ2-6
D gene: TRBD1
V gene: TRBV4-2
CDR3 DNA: TGTGCCAGCAGCCAAGATAGAGGGGGCGGTTCTTCCGGGGCCAACGTCCTGACTTTC
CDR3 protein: CASSQDRGGGSSGANVLTF

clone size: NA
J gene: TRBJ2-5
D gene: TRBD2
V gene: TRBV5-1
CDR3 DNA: TGCGCCAGCAGCTTGCCTGGGACTAGCGGGAGAGGAGTGACCCAGTACTTC
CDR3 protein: CASSLPGTSGRGVTQYF

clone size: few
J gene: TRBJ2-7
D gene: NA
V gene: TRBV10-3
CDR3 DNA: TGTGCCTCCACCCCGGAGGAATCCCGCTCCTACGAGCAGTACTTC
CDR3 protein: CASTPEESRSYEQYF

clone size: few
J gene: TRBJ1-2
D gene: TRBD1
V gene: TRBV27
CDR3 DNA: TGTGCCAGCAGTCCTTCTCCTTTCCGGGACAGGGGAGAGAACTATGGCTACACCTTC
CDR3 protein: CASSPSPFRDRGENYGYTF

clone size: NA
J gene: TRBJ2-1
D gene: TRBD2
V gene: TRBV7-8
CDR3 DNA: TGTGCCAGCAGCCCCCGTTCTTGGGGGGGAGGGTACAATGAGCAGTTCTTC
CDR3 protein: CASSPRSWGGGYNEQFF

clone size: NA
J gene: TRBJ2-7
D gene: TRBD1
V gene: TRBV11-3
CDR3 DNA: TGTGCCAGCAGCTTAGATCGGGGACAGGGTCGGATCGAGCAGTACTTC
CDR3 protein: CASSLDRGQGRIEQYF

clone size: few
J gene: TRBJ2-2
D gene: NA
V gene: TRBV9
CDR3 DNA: TGTGCCAGCAGCCTTACGTTCGGGATCACCGGGGAGCTGTTTTTT
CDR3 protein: CASSLTFGITGELFF

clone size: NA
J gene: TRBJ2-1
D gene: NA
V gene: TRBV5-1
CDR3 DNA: TGCGCCAGCAGCTTTCCACGCACCGGGGAGCAGTTCTTC
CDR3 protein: CASSFPRTGEQFF

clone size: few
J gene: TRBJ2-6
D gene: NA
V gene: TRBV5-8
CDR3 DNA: TGTGCCAGCAGCTTGGGACAGGATTTCTCTGGGGCCAACGTCCTGACTTTC
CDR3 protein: CASSLGQDFSGANVLTF

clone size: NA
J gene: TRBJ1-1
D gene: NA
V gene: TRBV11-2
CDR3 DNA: TGTGCCAGCAGCCCAGCCTTAAGGCAGGTGAACACTGAAGCTTTCTTT
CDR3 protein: CASSPALRQVNTEAFF

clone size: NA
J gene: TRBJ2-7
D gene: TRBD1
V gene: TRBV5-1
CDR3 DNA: TGCGCCAGCAGCTTGAGTTCCGGACAGGGGGCGAAATACGAGCAGTACTTC
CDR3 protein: CASSLSSGQGAKYEQYF

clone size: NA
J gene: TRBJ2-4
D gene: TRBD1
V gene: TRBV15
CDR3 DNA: TGTGCCACCAGCAACGGACAGGGAGACATTCAGTACTTC
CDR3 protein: CATSNGQGDIQYF

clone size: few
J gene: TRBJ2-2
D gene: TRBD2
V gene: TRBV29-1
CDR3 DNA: TGCAGCGCCTCCGGTCTAGCGGGATTATCGGGGGAGCTGTTTTTT
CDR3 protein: CSASGLAGLSGELFF

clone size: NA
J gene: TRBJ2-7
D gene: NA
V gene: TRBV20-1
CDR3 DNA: TGCAGTGCTCATACTAGCTATGGTTACGAGCAGTACTTC
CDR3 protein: CSAHTSYGYEQYF

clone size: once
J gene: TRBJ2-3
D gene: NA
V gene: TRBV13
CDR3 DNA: TGTGCCAGCAGCTTCTACTCCGGGAGCCGTGGAGATACGCAGTATTTT
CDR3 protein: CASSFYSGSRGDTQYF

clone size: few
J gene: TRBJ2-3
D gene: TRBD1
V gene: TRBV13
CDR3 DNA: TGTGCCACCCTGGGACAGGGATTAACCGAGTTAAGCACAGATACGCAGTATTTT
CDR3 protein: CATLGQGLTELSTDTQYF

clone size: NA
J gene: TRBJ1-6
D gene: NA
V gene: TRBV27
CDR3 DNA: TGTGCCAGCAGTTTATCAGCCAGGGGCTCCTATAATTCACCCCTCCACTTT
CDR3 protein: CASSLSARGSYNSPLHF

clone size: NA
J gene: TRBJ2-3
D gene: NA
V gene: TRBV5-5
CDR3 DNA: TGTGCCAGCAGCTTGGTACAGGCCAGCACAGATACGCAGTATTTT
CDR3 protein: CASSLVQASTDTQYF

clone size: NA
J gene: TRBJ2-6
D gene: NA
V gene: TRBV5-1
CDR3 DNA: TGCGCCAGCAGCTTGTGGGGGCCAGGTGATGGGTCTGGGGCCAACGTCCTGACTTTC
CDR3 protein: CASSLWGPGDGSGANVLTF

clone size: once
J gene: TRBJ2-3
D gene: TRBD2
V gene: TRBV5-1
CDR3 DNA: TGCGCCAGCAGCTTGTTCCGGGAGGGCCCGGATACGCAGTATTTT
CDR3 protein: CASSLFREGPDTQYF

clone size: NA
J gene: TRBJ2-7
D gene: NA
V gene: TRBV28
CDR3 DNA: TGTGCCAGCAGTTTGCCCCATCCTAGTCAATACGAGCAGTACTTC
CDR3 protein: CASSLPHPSQYEQYF

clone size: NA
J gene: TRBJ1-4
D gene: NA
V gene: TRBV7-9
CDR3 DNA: TGTGCCAGCAGCTTAGACATCCGCGGCGGGAGGGATGAAAAACTGTTTTTT
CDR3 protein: CASSLDIRGGRDEKLFF